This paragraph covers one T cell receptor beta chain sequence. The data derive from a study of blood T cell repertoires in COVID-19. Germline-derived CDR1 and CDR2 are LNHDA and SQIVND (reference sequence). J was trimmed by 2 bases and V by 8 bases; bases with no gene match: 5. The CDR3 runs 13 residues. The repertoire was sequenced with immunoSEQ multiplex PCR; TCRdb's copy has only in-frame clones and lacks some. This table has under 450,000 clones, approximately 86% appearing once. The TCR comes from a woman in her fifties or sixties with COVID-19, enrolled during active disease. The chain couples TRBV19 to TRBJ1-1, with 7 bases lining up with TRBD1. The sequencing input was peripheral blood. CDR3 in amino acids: CASWGQINTEAFF. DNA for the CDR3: TGTGCCAGTTGGGGACAGATAAACACTGAAGCTTTCTTT. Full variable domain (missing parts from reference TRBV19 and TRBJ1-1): DGGITQSPKYLFRKEGQNVTLSCEQNLNHDAMYWYRQDPGQGLRLIYYSQIVNDFQKGDIAEGYSVSREKKESFPLTVTSAQKNPTAFYLCASWGQINTEAFFGQGTRLTVV.